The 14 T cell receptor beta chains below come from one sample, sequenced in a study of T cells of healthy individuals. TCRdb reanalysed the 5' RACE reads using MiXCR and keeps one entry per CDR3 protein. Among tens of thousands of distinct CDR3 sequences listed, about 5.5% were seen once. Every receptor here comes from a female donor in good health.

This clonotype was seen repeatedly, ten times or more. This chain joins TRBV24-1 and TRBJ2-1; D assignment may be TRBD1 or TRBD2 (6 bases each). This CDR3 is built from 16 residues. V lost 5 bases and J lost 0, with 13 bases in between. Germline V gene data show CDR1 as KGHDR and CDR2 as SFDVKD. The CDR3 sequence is CATSGGVRGSYNEQFF. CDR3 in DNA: TGTGCCACCAGTGGGGGGGTCAGGGGCTCCTACAATGAGCAGTTCTTC.

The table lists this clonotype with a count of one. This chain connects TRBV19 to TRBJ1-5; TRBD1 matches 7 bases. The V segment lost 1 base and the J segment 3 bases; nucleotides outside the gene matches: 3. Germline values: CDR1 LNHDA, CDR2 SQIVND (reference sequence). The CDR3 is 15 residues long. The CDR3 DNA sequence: TGTGCCAGTAGTATAGGGGGACAGATCAATCAGCCCCAGCATTTT. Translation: CASSIGGQINQPQHF.

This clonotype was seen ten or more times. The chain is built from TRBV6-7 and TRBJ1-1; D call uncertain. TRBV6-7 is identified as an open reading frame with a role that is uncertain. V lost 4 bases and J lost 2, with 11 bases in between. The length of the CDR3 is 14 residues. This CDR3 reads CASSSRRRNTEAFF. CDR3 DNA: TGTGCCAGCAGTTCTCGACGGAGAAACACTGAAGCTTTCTTT.

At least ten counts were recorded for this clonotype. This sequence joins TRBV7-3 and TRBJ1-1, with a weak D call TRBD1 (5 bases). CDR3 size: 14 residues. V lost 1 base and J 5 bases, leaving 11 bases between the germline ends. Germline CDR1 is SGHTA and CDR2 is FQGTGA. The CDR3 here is CASSLIGAGTEAFF. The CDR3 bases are TGTGCCAGCAGCTTAATCGGGGCTGGAACTGAAGCTTTCTTT.

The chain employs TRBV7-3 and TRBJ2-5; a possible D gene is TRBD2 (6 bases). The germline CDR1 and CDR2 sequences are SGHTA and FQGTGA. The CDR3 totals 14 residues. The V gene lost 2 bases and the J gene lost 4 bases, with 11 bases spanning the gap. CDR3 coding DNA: TGTGCCAGCAGCTTACACGGGAGCGGAGAGACCCAGTACTTC. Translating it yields CASSLHGSGETQYF.

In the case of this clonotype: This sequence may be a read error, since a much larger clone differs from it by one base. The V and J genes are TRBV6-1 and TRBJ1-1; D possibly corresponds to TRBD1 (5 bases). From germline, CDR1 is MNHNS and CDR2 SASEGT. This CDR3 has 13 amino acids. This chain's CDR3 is CASTKGLFTGAFF. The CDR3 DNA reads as TGTGCCAGCACCAAGGGACTTTTCACTGGAGCTTTCTTT.

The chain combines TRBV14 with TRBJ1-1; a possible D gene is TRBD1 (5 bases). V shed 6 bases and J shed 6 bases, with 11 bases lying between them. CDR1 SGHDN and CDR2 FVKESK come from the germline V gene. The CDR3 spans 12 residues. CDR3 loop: CASSSGAPEAFF. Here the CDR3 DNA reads TGTGCCAGCAGTTCTGGGGCCCCTGAAGCTTTCTTT. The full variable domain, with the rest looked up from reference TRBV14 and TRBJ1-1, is EAGVTQFPSHSVIEKGQTVTLRCDPISGHDNLYWYRRVMGKEIKFLLHFVKESKQDESGMPNNRFLAERTGGTYSTLKVQPAELEDSGVYFCASSSGAPEAFFGQGTRLTVV.

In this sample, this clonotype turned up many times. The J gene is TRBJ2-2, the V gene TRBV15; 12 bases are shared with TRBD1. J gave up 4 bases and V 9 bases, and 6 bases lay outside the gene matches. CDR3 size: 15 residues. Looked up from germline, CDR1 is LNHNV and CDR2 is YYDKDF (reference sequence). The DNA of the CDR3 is TGTGCCACGCGACGGGGACAGGGGGCCACCGGGGAGCTGTTTTTT. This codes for CATRRGQGATGELFF.

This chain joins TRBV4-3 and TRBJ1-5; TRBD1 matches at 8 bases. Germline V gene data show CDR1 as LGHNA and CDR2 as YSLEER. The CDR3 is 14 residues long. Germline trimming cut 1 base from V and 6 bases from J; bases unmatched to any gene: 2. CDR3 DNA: TGCGCCAGCAGCCAAGTACAGGGGGGTCAGCCCCAGCATTTT. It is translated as CASSQVQGGQPQHF.

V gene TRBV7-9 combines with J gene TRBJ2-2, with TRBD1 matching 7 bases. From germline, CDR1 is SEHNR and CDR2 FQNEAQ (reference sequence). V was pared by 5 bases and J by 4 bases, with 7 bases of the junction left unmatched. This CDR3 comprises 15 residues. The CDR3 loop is CASSLTGVSTGELFF. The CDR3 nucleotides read TGTGCCAGCAGCCTTACAGGGGTCAGCACCGGGGAGCTGTTTTTT.

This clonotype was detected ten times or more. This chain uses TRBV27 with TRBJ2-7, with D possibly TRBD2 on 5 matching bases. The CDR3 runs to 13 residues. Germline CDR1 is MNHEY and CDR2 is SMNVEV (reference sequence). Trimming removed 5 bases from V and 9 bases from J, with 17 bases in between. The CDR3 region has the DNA TGTGCCAGCAGTCCTGTGGCGGGCCCGCGGCAGTACTTC. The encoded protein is CASSPVAGPRQYF.

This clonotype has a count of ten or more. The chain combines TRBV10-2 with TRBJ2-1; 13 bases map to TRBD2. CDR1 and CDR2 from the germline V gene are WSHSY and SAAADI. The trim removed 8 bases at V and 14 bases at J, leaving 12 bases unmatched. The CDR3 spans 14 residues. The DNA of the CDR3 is TGCGCCAGCCTGAGGACTAGCGGGAGATCGTTGGAGTTCTTC. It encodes CASLRTSGRSLEFF.

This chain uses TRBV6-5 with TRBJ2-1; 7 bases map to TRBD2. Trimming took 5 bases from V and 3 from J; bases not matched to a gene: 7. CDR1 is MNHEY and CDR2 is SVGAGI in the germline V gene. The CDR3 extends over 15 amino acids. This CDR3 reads CASSPSSSGYNEQFF. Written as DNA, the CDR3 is TGTGCCAGCAGTCCCTCTTCTAGCGGCTACAATGAGCAGTTCTTC.

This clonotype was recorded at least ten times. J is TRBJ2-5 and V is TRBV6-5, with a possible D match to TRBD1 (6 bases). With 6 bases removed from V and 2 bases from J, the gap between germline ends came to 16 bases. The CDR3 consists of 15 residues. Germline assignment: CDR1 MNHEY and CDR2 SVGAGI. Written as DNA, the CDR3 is TGTGCCAGCAGGCACAGGGTAGTGGGTCAAGAGACCCAGTACTTC. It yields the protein CASRHRVVGQETQYF.